This TCR beta chain was observed in a study of CD8+ T cells in alopecia areata. cDNA prepared by RNA extraction and subsequent reverse transcription served as the template for sequencing. Here immunoSEQ multiplex PCR was the method, and the copy in TCRdb shows in-frame clones only, minus some. The data contain around 140,000 clones, 85% to 90% of them singletons. The length of the CDR3 is 16 residues. CDR1 is SNHLY, CDR2 FYNNEI, per germline. Findings of the study overall: Many of the expanded lesional clones endured in scalp and blood while on tofacitinib.

Treatment here: oral pan-JAK inhibitor, 5-10 mg twice daily. A single count supports this clone. What it recognizes is unknown. The junction departs from the called germline gene at one end, perhaps through a read error. The sequenced sample was CD8+ T cells sorted from blood, obtained at week 4, from a patient treated with tofacitinib. The TCR was taken from a human donor with alopecia areata. The chain links TRBV2 to TRBJ2-1, with D perhaps TRBD1 or TRBD2 (5 bases each). CDR3: CASSGGPSGIHNEHFF. The CDR3 nucleotides read TGTGCCAGCAGCGGCGGGCCGTCAGGGATTCACAATGAGCATTTCTTC.